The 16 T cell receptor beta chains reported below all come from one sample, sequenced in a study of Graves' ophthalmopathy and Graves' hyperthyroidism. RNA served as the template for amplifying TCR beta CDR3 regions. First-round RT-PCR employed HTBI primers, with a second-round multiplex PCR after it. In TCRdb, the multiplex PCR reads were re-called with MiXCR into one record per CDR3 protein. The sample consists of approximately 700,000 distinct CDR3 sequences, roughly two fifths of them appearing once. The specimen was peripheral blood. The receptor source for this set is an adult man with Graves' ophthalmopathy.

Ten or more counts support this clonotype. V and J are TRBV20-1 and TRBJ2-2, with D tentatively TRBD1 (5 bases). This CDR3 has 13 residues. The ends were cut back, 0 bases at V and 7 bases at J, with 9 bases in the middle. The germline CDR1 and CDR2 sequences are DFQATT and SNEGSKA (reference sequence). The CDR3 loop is CSAREVQGGELFF. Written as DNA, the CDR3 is TGCAGTGCTAGAGAGGTCCAGGGCGGGGAGCTGTTTTTT.

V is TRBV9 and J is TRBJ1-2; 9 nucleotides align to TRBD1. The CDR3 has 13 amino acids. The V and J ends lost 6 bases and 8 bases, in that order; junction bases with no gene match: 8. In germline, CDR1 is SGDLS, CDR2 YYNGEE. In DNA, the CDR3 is TGTGCCAGCAAGGACAGGGGACAAGGAGGCTACACCTTC. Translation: CASKDRGQGGYTF.

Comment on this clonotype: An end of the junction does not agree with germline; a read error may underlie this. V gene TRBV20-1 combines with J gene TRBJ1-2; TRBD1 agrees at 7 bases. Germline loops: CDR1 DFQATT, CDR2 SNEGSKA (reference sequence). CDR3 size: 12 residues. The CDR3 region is CSAGDTRQGYTF. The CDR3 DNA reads TGCAGTGCTGGAGATACAAGACAGGGATACACCTTC.

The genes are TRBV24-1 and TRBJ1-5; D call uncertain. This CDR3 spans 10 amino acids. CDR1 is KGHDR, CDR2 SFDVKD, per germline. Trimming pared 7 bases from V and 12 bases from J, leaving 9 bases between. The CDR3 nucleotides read TGTGCCACCAGAAACAGCCACCAGCATTTT. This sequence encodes CATRNSHQHF.

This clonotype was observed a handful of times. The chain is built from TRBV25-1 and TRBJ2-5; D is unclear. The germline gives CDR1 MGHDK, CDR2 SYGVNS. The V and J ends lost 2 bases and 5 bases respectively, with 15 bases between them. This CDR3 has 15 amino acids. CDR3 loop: CASSESRRPPETQYF. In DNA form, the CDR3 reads TGTGCCAGCAGTGAAAGTCGGCGCCCTCCCGAGACCCAGTACTTC.

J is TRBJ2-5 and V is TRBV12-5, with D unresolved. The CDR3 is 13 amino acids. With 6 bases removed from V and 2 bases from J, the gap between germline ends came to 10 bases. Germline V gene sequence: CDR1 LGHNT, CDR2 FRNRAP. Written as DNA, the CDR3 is TGTGCTAGTGGGGGTTTCTTGCAAGAGACCCAGTACTTC. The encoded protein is CASGGFLQETQYF.

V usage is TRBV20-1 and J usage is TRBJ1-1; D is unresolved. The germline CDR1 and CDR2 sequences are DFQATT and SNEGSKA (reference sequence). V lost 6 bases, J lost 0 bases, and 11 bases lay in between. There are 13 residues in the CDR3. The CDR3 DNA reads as TGCAGTGCCAGCAACACAGTGAACACTGAAGCTTTCTTT. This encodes CSASNTVNTEAFF.

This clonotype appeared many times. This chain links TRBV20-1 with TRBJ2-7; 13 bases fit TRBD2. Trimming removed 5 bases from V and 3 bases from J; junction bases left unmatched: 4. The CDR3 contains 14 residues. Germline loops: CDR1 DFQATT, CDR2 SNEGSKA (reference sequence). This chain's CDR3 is CSARTSGGDYEQYF. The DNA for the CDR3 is TGCAGTGCTCGGACTAGCGGGGGTGACTACGAGCAGTACTTC.

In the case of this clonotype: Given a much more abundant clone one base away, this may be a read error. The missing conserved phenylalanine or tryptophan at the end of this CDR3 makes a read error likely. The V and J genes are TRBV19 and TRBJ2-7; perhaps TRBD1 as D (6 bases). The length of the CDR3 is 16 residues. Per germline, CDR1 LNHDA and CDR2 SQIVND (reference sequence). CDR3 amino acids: CASSTRQVPNLYEQYL. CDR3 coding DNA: TGTGCCAGCAGTACCCGACAGGTCCCAAACCTCTACGAGCAGTACCTC.

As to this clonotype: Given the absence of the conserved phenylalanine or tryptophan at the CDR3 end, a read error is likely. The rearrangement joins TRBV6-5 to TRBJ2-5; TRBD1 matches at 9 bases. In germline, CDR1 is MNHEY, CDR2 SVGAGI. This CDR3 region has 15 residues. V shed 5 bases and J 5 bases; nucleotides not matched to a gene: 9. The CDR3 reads CASSETGGEGETQYV. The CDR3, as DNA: TGTGCCAGCAGTGAAACAGGGGGCGAGGGTGAGACCCAGTACGTC.

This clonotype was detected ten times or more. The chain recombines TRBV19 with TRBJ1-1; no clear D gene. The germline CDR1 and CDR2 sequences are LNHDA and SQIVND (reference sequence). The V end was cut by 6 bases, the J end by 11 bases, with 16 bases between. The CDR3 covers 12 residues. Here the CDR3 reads CASSPSLAAAFF. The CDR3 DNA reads TGTGCCAGTAGCCCGTCGTTAGCGGCGGCTTTCTTT.

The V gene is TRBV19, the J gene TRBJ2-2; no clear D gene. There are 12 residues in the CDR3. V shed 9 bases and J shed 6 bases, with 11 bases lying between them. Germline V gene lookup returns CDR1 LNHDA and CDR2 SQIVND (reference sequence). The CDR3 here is CASSPRPGELFF. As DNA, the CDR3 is TGTGCCAGCAGCCCCAGACCCGGGGAGCTGTTTTTT.

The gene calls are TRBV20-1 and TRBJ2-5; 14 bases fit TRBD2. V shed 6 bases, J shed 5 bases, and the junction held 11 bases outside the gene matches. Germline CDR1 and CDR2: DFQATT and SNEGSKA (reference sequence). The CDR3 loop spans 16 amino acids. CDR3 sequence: CSAARLAGGSRETQYF. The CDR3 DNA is TGCAGTGCGGCTAGACTAGCGGGGGGGTCACGGGAGACCCAGTACTTC.

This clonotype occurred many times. The CDR3 spells CASSLEGGIDGYTF. CDR3 coding DNA: TGTGCCAGCAGCTTAGAAGGGGGCATCGATGGCTACACCTTC. The chain uses TRBV13 and TRBJ1-2; 7 nucleotides line up with TRBD1. CDR1 and CDR2 (germline): PRHDT, FYEKMQ (reference sequence). CDR3 length: 14 amino acids. The V and J ends lost 1 base and 6 bases, in that order; junction bases with no gene match: 5.

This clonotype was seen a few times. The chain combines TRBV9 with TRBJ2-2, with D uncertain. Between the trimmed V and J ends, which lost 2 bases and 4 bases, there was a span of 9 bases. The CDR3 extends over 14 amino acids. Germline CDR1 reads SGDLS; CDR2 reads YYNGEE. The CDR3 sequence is CASSVLLGTGELFF. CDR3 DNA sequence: TGTGCCAGCAGCGTCCTCCTGGGCACCGGGGAGCTGTTTTTT.

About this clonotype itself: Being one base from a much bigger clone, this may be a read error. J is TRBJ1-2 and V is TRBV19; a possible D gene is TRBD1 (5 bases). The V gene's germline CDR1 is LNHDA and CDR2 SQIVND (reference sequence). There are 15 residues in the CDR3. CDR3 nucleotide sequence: TGTGCCAGTACCCCGGGCAGGGCGAGTCCCTATGGCTACTCCTTC. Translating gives CASTPGRASPYGYSF.